These 24 T cell receptor beta chains share one sample of origin, sequenced in a study of cytomegalovirus exposure and HLA in healthy donors. PCR used 60 Vbeta primers and 13 Jbeta primers. Clones were sequenced by immunoSEQ multiplex PCR, and TCRdb holds only the in-frame ones, with some missing. The table includes around 150,000 clones, 70% to 85% detected once. Sequenced: PBMCs. These receptors were taken from a man in his forties in good health and CMV-seropositive.

The chain links TRBV6-1 to TRBJ1-1, with D perhaps matching TRBD1 (6 bases). This CDR3 has 14 residues. The germline V gene has CDR1 MNHNS and CDR2 SASEGT. Trimming pared 6 bases from V and 0 bases from J, leaving 11 bases between. CDR3 sequence reads: CASRGGAVNTEAFF. The CDR3 nucleotides are TGTGCCAGCAGGGGGGGGGCAGTGAACACTGAAGCTTTCTTT.

The rearrangement links TRBV7-6 to TRBJ2-1; TRBD2 might be the D (6 bases). V lost 0 bases and J 4 bases, leaving 13 bases between the germline ends. CDR3 length: 16 amino acids. Germline CDR1 and CDR2: SGHVS and FNYEAQ. The CDR3 loop reads CASSLARVSGYNEQFF. The CDR3 DNA is TGTGCCAGCAGCTTAGCGCGGGTTAGCGGTTACAATGAGCAGTTCTTC.

This chain connects TRBV11-3 to TRBJ2-3, with 14 bases aligning to TRBD2. V lost 1 base to trimming and J lost 5 bases; unmatched junction nucleotides: 5. The CDR3 has 17 amino acids. Germline CDR1 reads SGHNT; CDR2 reads YENEEA. As DNA, the CDR3 is TGTGCCAGCAGCTTAGGTCACGGGACTAGCGGGGGAGATACGCAGTATTTT. It yields the protein CASSLGHGTSGGDTQYF.

The chain is built from TRBV9 and TRBJ2-3, with 7 bases identical to TRBD1. The germline V gene has CDR1 SGDLS and CDR2 YYNGEE. V was clipped by 2 bases and J by 5 bases; unmatched bases: 2. CDR3 size: 13 residues. CDR3 amino acids: CASSVNRGDTQYF. CDR3 DNA: TGTGCCAGCAGCGTCAACAGGGGAGATACGCAGTATTTT.

This clone was counted a few times. CDR3 DNA sequence: TGTGCCAGCCTCCCGGGACACCAGAACACTGAAGCTTTCTTT. This sequence encodes CASLPGHQNTEAFF. This sequence joins TRBV7-2 and TRBJ1-1, with a weak D call TRBD1 (6 bases). This CDR3 has 14 amino acids. Between the trimmed V and J ends, which lost 8 bases and 1 base, there was a span of 14 bases. The germline CDR1 and CDR2 sequences are SGHTA and FQGNSA.

The chain joins TRBV27 to TRBJ1-2, with D possibly TRBD1 on 5 matching bases. CDR3 length: 13 residues. V was trimmed by 6 bases and J by 8 bases, leaving 16 bases between them. The germline CDR1 and CDR2 sequences are MNHEY and SMNVEV (reference sequence). In DNA, the CDR3 is TGTGCCAGCAGGCGAACGACAGAAGACGGCTACACCTTC. This encodes CASRRTTEDGYTF.

The chain employs TRBV27 and TRBJ2-5, with 10 bases matching TRBD1. The end of the DNA is better explained by TRBJ2-7, so the J call may be wrong. This CDR3 region has 15 residues. The V gene's germline CDR1 is MNHEY and CDR2 SMNVEV (reference sequence). CDR3: CASRGDGTGVYEQYF. CDR3 in DNA: TGTGCCAGCAGGGGGGACGGGACAGGGGTCTACGAGCAGTACTTC.

Written as DNA, the CDR3 is TGTGCCAGTAGTATGGAGGAGGGAACTAATGAAAAACTGTTTTTT. It translates to CASSMEEGTNEKLFF. The chain employs TRBV19 and TRBJ1-4, with unresolved D. From germline, CDR1 is LNHDA and CDR2 SQIVND (reference sequence). The germline V and J ends were trimmed by 3 bases and 1 base, with 9 bases remaining between them. The CDR3 length is 15 residues.

The gene calls are TRBV30 and TRBJ1-5, with TRBD1 as a possible D gene (6 bases). CDR1 and CDR2 (germline): GTSNPN, SVGIG (reference sequence). The CDR3 consists of 15 residues. V was clipped by 3 bases and J by 6 bases, with 18 bases between them. The CDR3 here is CAWSGGSGDGQPQHF. Written as DNA, the CDR3 is TGTGCCTGGAGCGGTGGCTCAGGGGACGGTCAGCCCCAGCATTTT.

This clone was seen a few times. The chain carries TRBV2 and TRBJ1-1; D gene unclear. There are 14 residues in the CDR3. Germline V gives CDR1 SNHLY, CDR2 FYNNEI. V shed 6 bases and J shed 0 bases, with 11 bases lying between them. The CDR3 sequence: CASSSQPMNTEAFF. In DNA, the CDR3 is TGTGCCAGCAGCTCACAGCCCATGAACACTGAAGCTTTCTTT.

The chain is built from TRBV11-2 and TRBJ1-6, with D possibly TRBD1 on 5 matching bases. The V gene's germline CDR1 is SGHAT and CDR2 FQNNGV. The CDR3 contains 16 residues. The V end lost 5 bases, the J end lost 0 bases, and 11 bases lay between the germline ends. The CDR3 DNA reads TGTGCCAGCAGCCGGGACGGGAGCTCCTATAATTCACCCCTCCACTTT. Encoded protein: CASSRDGSSYNSPLHF.

This clone was observed a handful of times. The rearrangement links TRBV7-9 to TRBJ2-7, with TRBD2 identical over 10 bases. Trimming at V came to 5 bases and at J to 4 bases, leaving 2 bases not matched to a gene. The CDR3 contains 13 residues. CDR1 is SEHNR, CDR2 FQNEAQ, per germline (reference sequence). The CDR3 coding sequence is TGTGCCAGCAGCGCGGGACTAGCGTACGAGCAGTACTTC. The encoded protein is CASSAGLAYEQYF.

CDR3: CARRGTRNSYEQYF. The CDR3 region has the DNA TGCGCCAGAAGGGGCACTCGCAACTCCTACGAGCAGTACTTC. The rearrangement joins TRBV5-1 to TRBJ2-7, with D possibly matching TRBD1 (5 bases). The V end was cut by 8 bases, the J end by 0 bases, with 15 bases between. Germline-derived CDR1 and CDR2 are SGHRS and YFSETQ. The CDR3 has 14 residues.

The chain has TRBV28 and TRBJ1-2; tentatively, D is TRBD1 (6 bases). This CDR3 contains 15 residues. Germline V CDR1 and CDR2: MDHEN, SYDVKM. Trimming shortened V by 5 bases and J by 0 bases, and 13 bases separated the two germline ends. CDR3 region: CASSEQGRANYGYTF. The CDR3 DNA follows: TGTGCCAGCAGTGAACAGGGAAGAGCTAACTATGGCTACACCTTC.

V usage is TRBV7-9 and J usage is TRBJ2-2; TRBD1 aligns across 9 bases. CDR1 and CDR2 from the germline V gene are SEHNR and FQNEAQ (reference sequence). This CDR3 spans 17 amino acids. J gave up 1 base and V 0 bases, and 3 bases lay outside the gene matches. For the CDR3, the DNA is TGTGCCAGCAGCTTAGCCCCGGGACAGGGGAACACCGGGGAGCTGTTTTTT. As protein: CASSLAPGQGNTGELFF.

The CDR3 sequence is CASSLGGDLTYNEQFF. The CDR3 DNA is TGCGCCAGCAGCTTGGGTGGAGACTTAACCTACAATGAGCAGTTCTTC. The chain is built from TRBV5-1 and TRBJ2-1; D remains unclear. Deletions cut 0 bases from V and 2 bases from J, with 12 bases between. Germline assignment: CDR1 SGHRS and CDR2 YFSETQ. This CDR3 region has 16 residues.

The rearrangement uses TRBV10-3 and TRBJ2-7; 7 bases align to TRBD1. Germline CDR1 ENHRY, CDR2 SYGVKD. Trimming cost V 4 bases and J 5 bases; bases outside gene matches: 2. This CDR3 has 12 residues. Here the CDR3 reads CAISGGTDEQYF. The DNA for the CDR3 is TGTGCCATCAGTGGGGGGACAGACGAGCAGTACTTC.

This chain connects TRBV2 to TRBJ2-2; no clear D gene. Germline values: CDR1 SNHLY, CDR2 FYNNEI. The germline V and J ends were trimmed by 4 bases and 0 bases, with 6 bases remaining between them. CDR3 length: 14 amino acids. CDR3 DNA: TGTGCCAGCAGTGGGCCGACGAACACCGGGGAGCTGTTTTTT. Its translation is CASSGPTNTGELFF.

V usage is TRBV5-6 and J usage is TRBJ2-1, with 8 bases fitting TRBD2. Per germline, CDR1 SGHDT and CDR2 YYEEEE. J lost 1 base, V lost 5 bases, and 2 bases had no gene match. The CDR3 spans 14 residues. The CDR3 region has the DNA TGTGCCAGCAGGGGACTAGATTCCTACAATGAGCAGTTCTTC. Protein product: CASRGLDSYNEQFF.

The chain links TRBV28 to TRBJ1-5, with D tentatively TRBD1 (5 bases). The CDR3 has 15 amino acids. The germline gives CDR1 MDHEN, CDR2 SYDVKM. V shed 6 bases and J shed 0 bases, with 12 bases lying between them. Here the CDR3 DNA reads TGTGCCAGCAGCCTGACAGAATATAGCAATCAGCCCCAGCATTTT. Residues: CASSLTEYSNQPQHF.

Details on this clone: The same CDR3 arises from other DNA sequences in this sample as well. The chain combines TRBV4-2 with TRBJ2-7, with TRBD1 as a possible D gene (6 bases). V was pared by 0 bases and J by 0 bases, with 9 bases between. The germline V gene has CDR1 LGHNA and CDR2 YNFKEQ. The CDR3 sequence is 15 residues long. This CDR3 is CASSQEGGSSYEQYF. CDR3 in DNA: TGTGCCAGCAGCCAAGAAGGGGGTAGCTCCTACGAGCAGTACTTC.

The chain is built from TRBV2 and TRBJ2-5, with 11 bases aligning to TRBD1. The CDR3 extends over 14 amino acids. Trimming removed 6 bases from V and 5 bases from J; junction bases left unmatched: 5. Germline CDR1 SNHLY, CDR2 FYNNEI. The DNA of the CDR3 is TGTGCCAGCAGAGGGACAGGGGGGGTGGAGACCCAGTACTTC. This gives the protein CASRGTGGVETQYF.

Regarding this clone: This same CDR3 is encoded by further DNA sequences in the sample. This chain uses TRBV11-2 with TRBJ1-3; D is possibly TRBD1 (6 bases). Trimming pared 3 bases from V and 2 bases from J, leaving 8 bases between. This CDR3 contains 14 residues. The germline V gene encodes CDR1 SGHAT and CDR2 FQNNGV. In DNA form, the CDR3 reads TGTGCCAGCAGCTTGCAGGGGACTGGAAACACCATATATTTT. This translates into CASSLQGTGNTIYF.

The chain is built from TRBV5-1 and TRBJ2-5; D may be TRBD1 (5 bases). The DNA end is more similar to TRBJ2-7, so the J call may be wrong. CDR1 is SGHRS, CDR2 YFSETQ, per germline. This CDR3 is 11 amino acids long. The CDR3 loop reads CASRGAYEQYF. The CDR3 nucleotides read TGCGCCAGCAGAGGGGCTTACGAGCAGTACTTC.